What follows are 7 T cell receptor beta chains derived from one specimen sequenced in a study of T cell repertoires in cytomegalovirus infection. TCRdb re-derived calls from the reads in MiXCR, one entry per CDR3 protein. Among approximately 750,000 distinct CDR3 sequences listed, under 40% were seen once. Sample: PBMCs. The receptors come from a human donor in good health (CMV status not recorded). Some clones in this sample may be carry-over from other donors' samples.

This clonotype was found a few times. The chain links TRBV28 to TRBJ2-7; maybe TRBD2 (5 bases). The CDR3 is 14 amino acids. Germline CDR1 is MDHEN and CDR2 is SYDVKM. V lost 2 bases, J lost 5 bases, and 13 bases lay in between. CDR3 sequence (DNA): TGTGCCAGCAGTTTAGACGAAGAGGGCCACGAGCAGTACTTC. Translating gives CASSLDEEGHEQYF.

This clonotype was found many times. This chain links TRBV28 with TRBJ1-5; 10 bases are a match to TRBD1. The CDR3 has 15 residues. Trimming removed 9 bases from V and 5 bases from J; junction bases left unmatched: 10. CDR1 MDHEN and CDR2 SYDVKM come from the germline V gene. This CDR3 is CASIKTGGGDQPQHF. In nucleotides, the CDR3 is TGTGCCAGTATAAAGACAGGGGGCGGGGATCAGCCCCAGCATTTT. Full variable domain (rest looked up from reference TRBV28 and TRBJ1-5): DVKVTQSSRYLVKRTGEKVFLECVQDMDHENMFWYRQDPGLGLRLIYFSYDVKMKEKGDIPEGYSVSREKKERFSLILESASTNQTSMYLCASIKTGGGDQPQHFGDGTRLSIL.

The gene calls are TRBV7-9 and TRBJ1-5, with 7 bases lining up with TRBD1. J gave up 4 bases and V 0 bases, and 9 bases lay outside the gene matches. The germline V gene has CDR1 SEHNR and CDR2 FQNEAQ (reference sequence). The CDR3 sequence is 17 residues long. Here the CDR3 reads CASSLAERQGGNQPQHF. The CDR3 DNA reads TGTGCCAGCAGCTTAGCGGAAAGACAGGGAGGTAATCAGCCCCAGCATTTT. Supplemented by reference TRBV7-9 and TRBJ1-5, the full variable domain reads DTGVSQNPRHKITKRGQNVTFRCDPISEHNRLYWYRQTLGQGPEFLTYFQNEAQLEKSRLLSDRFSAERPKGSFSTLEIQRTEQGDSAMYLCASSLAERQGGNQPQHFGDGTRLSIL.

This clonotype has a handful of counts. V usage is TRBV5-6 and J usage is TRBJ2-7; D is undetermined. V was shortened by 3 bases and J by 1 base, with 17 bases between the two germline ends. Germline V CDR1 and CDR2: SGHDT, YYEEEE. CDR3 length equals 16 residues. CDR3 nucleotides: TGTGCCAGCAGCTCTGCCTGGCAGACGGAATCCTACGAGCAGTACTTC. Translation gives CASSSAWQTESYEQYF.

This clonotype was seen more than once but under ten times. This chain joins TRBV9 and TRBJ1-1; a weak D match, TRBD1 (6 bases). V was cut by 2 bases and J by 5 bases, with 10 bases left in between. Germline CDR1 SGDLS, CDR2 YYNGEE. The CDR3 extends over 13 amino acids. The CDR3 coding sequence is TGTGCCAGCAGCGTCCCAGGGGTTACTGAAGCTTTCTTT. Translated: CASSVPGVTEAFF.

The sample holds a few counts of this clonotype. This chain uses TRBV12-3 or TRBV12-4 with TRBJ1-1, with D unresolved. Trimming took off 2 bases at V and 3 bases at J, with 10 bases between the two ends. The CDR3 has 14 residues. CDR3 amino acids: CASSLKRHYTEAFF. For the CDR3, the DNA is TGTGCCAGCAGTTTAAAGCGCCATTACACTGAAGCTTTCTTT.

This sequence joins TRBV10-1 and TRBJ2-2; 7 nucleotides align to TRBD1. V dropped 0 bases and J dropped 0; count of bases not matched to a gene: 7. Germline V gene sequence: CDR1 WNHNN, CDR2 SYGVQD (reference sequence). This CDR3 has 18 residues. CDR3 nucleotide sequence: TGCGCCAGCAGTGAGTCAAGTTGGGACAGCGCGAACACCGGGGAGCTGTTTTTT. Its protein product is CASSESSWDSANTGELFF.